This TCR beta chain appears in the sequencing data of a study of cytomegalovirus exposure and HLA in healthy donors. A multiplex PCR was run with 60 Vbeta primers and 13 Jbeta primers. The assay was immunoSEQ multiplex PCR, and TCRdb's table has in-frame clones only and misses some. Of about 94,000 clones listed, around 82% are singletons. The junction had 7 bases not matched to a gene; V was cut back by 2 bases and J by 9 bases. CDR1 and CDR2 (germline): SGHRS, YFSETQ. The CDR3 spans 13 residues. Sample: PBMCs. V gene TRBV5-1 combines with J gene TRBJ1-2; 7 nucleotides agree with TRBD1. This receptor was identified in an older woman in good health and CMV-seronegative. CDR3 bases: TGCGCCAGCAGCTTCCGGGACAGCCAGAGCTACACCTTC. Translating gives CASSFRDSQSYTF.